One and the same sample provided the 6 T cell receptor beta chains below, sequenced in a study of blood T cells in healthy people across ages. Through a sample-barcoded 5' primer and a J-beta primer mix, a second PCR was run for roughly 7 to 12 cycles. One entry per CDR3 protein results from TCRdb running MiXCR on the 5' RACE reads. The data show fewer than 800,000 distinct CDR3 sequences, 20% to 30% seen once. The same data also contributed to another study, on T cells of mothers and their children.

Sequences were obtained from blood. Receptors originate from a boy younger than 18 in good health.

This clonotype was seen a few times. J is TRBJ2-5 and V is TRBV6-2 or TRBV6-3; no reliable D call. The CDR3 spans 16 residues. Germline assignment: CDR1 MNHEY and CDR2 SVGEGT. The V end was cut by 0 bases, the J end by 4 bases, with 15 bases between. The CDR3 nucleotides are TGTGCCAGCAGTTACTCGATGAGCGTTGCACGAGAGACCCAGTACTTC. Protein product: CASSYSMSVARETQYF.

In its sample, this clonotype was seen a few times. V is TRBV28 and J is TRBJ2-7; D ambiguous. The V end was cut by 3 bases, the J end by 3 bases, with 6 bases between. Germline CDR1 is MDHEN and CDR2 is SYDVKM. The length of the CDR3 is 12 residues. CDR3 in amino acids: CASSLAFYEQYF. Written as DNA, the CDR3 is TGTGCCAGCAGTTTGGCCTTCTACGAGCAGTACTTC.

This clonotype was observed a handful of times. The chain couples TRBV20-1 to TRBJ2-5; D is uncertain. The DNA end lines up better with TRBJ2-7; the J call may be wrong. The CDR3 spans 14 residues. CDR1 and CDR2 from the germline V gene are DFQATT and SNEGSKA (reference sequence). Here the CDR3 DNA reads TGCAGTGCTAGAGATGTACGGAACTCCTACGAGCAGTACTTC. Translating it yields CSARDVRNSYEQYF.

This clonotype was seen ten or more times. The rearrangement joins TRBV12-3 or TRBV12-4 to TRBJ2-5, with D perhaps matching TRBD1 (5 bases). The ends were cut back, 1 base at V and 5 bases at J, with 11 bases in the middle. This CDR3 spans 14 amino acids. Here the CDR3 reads CASSLGGLPETQYF. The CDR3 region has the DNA TGTGCCAGCAGTTTAGGGGGCCTTCCGGAGACCCAGTACTTC.

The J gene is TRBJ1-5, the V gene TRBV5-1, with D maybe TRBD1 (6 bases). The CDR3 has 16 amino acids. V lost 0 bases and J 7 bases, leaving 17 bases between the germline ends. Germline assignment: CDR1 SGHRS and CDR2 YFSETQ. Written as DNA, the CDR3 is TGCGCCAGCAGCTTGGAACCAGGGGCTGGTAGGCAGCCCCAGCATTTT. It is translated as CASSLEPGAGRQPQHF.

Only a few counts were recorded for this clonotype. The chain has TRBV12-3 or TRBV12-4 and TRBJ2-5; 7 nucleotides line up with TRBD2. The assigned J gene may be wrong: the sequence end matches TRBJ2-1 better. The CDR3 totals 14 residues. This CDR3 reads CATCLAGACNEQFF. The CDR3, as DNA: TGTGCCACCTGCCTGGCGGGAGCTTGCAATGAGCAGTTCTTC.